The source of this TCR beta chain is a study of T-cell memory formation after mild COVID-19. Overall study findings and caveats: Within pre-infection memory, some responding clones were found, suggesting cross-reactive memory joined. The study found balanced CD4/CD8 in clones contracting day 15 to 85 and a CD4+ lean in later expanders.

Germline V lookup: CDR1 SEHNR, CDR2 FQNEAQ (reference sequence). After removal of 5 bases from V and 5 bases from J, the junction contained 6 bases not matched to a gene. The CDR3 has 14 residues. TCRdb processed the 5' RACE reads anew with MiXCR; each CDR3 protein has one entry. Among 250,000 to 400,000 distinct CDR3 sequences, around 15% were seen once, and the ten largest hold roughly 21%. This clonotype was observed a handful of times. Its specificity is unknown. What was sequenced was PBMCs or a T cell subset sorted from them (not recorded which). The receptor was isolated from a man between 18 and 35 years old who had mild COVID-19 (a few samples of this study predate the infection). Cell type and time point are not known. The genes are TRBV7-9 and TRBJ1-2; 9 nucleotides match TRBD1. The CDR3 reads CASSEQGAKYGYTF. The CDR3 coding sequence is TGTGCCAGCAGCGAACAGGGGGCAAAATATGGCTACACCTTC.